This paragraph reports one TCR beta chain. Trimming cost V 0 bases and J 4 bases; bases outside gene matches: 5. CDR3 length: 16 residues. From germline, CDR1 is LGHNA and CDR2 YNFKEQ. This sample stems from a study of blood T cell repertoires in COVID-19. Study at large: Samples taken during acute and convalescent COVID-19 were collected in the United States, Italy and Spain. Nucleic acid was either cDNA or gDNA, and it came from T cells, B-cell-depleted T cells, or PBMCs.

As handled by the study authors: For nucleated cells, counts were estimated from reference gene primer amplification. Repertoires were generated with immunoSEQ multiplex PCR, while TCRdb's copy carries only in-frame clones and drops some. The V and J calls and clone size were taken over from that table, and D and trimming were inferred from the DNA. In the table there are more than 95,000 clones, approximately 91% of which are singletons. The receptor comes from a human donor in a cohort sampled during active COVID-19. Sequenced material: peripheral blood. The chain recombines TRBV4-2 with TRBJ2-7, with 11 bases fitting TRBD2. CDR3 coding DNA: TGTGCCAGCAGCCAAGATTCGGCTAGCGGGGGGTACGAGCAGTACTTC. Protein sequence: CASSQDSASGGYEQYF.